The rows below give T cell receptor beta chains drawn from one sample of a study of blood T cell repertoires in COVID-19. The protocol was immunoSEQ multiplex PCR, while the TCRdb copy is restricted to in-frame clones and leaves out a portion. The repertoire consists of roughly 100,000 clones, with around 90% occurring once and the leading ten covering around 5%. The sequenced sample consisted of peripheral blood. These receptor sequences come from a woman aged 45-65 years with COVID-19, enrolled during active disease. The CDR3 runs from the conserved cysteine through the conserved F or W. The order of the fields is CDR3 DNA, CDR3 protein, V gene, clone size, D gene, J gene. The D gene is left open where the match is weak. Clone size is stated in some rows and not others, as once, few, many or a class when expanded.

CDR3 DNA: TGTGCCAGCAGCTTAGGAGCGTGGAATCAGCCCCAGCATTTT
CDR3 protein: CASSLGAWNQPQHF
V gene: TRBV7-2
clone size: .
D gene: .
J gene: TRBJ1-5

CDR3 DNA: TGTGCCAGCACCGGACAGGTGGGGGGCTATGGCTACACCTTC
CDR3 protein: CASTGQVGGYGYTF
V gene: TRBV6-6
clone size: .
D gene: TRBD1
J gene: TRBJ1-2

CDR3 DNA: TGTGCCAGCAGCTTGACCCCCCCCGGGGGTCTTATAGCCAAAAACATTCAGTACTTC
CDR3 protein: CASSLTPPGGLIAKNIQYF
V gene: TRBV11-2
clone size: .
D gene: .
J gene: TRBJ2-4

CDR3 DNA: TGCGCCAGCAGAATACTAACAGGGGGCTGGGACACTGAAGCTTTCTTT
CDR3 protein: CASRILTGGWDTEAFF
V gene: TRBV4-1
clone size: .
D gene: TRBD1
J gene: TRBJ1-1

CDR3 DNA: TGTGCCAGCTCACCCAGACAGGCAACTAATGAAAAACTGTTTTTT
CDR3 protein: CASSPRQATNEKLFF
V gene: TRBV18
clone size: .
D gene: .
J gene: TRBJ1-4

CDR3 DNA: TGTGCCGGAAAAGACAGGGGGCTAGGCTACACCTTC
CDR3 protein: CAGKDRGLGYTF
V gene: TRBV30
clone size: .
D gene: TRBD1
J gene: TRBJ1-2

CDR3 DNA: TGTGCCAGCAGTGAGAACAGGCTGGGCAATCAGCCCCAGCATTTT
CDR3 protein: CASSENRLGNQPQHF
V gene: TRBV2
clone size: .
D gene: .
J gene: TRBJ1-5

CDR3 DNA: TGTGCCAGCAGTTACACGTTTGGGAGTGAAAAACTGTTTTTT
CDR3 protein: CASSYTFGSEKLFF
V gene: TRBV6-5
clone size: .
D gene: .
J gene: TRBJ1-4

CDR3 DNA: TGTGCCAGCAGTCGCGAGAGACAGGGGTCCCACGAGCAGTACTTC
CDR3 protein: CASSRERQGSHEQYF
V gene: TRBV6-5
clone size: .
D gene: TRBD1
J gene: TRBJ2-7

CDR3 DNA: TGCGCCAGCAGTCAACCAGGACAGGGGGCGGAAGGCTACACCTTC
CDR3 protein: CASSQPGQGAEGYTF
V gene: TRBV23-1
clone size: many
D gene: TRBD1
J gene: TRBJ1-2

CDR3 DNA: TGTGCCAGCAGGCTGGGCCTAGCGGGGGGGAACACCGGGGAGCTGTTTTTT
CDR3 protein: CASRLGLAGGNTGELFF
V gene: TRBV5-4
clone size: few
D gene: TRBD2
J gene: TRBJ2-2

CDR3 DNA: TGCGCCAGCAGCCCGGGGAGCCCCACAGCCGCAGATACGCAGTATTTT
CDR3 protein: CASSPGSPTAADTQYF
V gene: TRBV5-1
clone size: .
D gene: .
J gene: TRBJ2-3

CDR3 DNA: TGCGCCAGCAGCTTGGTCAGACAGGGATACGATACGAACACCGGGGAGCTGTTTTTT
CDR3 protein: CASSLVRQGYDTNTGELFF
V gene: TRBV5-1
clone size: .
D gene: TRBD1
J gene: TRBJ2-2

CDR3 DNA: TGCGCCAGCAGCCGCCGGGACTGGGGGTCCGAGCAGTACTTC
CDR3 protein: CASSRRDWGSEQYF
V gene: TRBV5-1
clone size: .
D gene: .
J gene: TRBJ2-7

CDR3 DNA: TGTGCCAGCAGTGTTGGGGGGGCCCCATTGAATGAGCAGTTCTTC
CDR3 protein: CASSVGGAPLNEQFF
V gene: TRBV6-4
clone size: .
D gene: .
J gene: TRBJ2-1

CDR3 DNA: TGTGCCAGCAGCGTAGATGGCCAGGGCTATGGCTACACCTTC
CDR3 protein: CASSVDGQGYGYTF
V gene: TRBV9
clone size: .
D gene: .
J gene: TRBJ1-2

CDR3 DNA: TGCGCCAGCAGCTTGGGACACTCGAACACTGAAGCTTTCTTT
CDR3 protein: CASSLGHSNTEAFF
V gene: TRBV4-3
clone size: once
D gene: .
J gene: TRBJ1-1

CDR3 DNA: TGTGCCAGCGCGTCTAGCGGAAGCACAGATACGCAGTATTTT
CDR3 protein: CASASSGSTDTQYF
V gene: TRBV7-2
clone size: .
D gene: TRBD2
J gene: TRBJ2-3

CDR3 DNA: TGCAGTGCTCCCAAAACCGCGGGAGCTTTCTTT
CDR3 protein: CSAPKTAGAFF
V gene: TRBV20-1
clone size: .
D gene: .
J gene: TRBJ1-1

CDR3 DNA: TGTGCCAGCAGCTTGGAAGACAGGGTGAGCACGAACACCGGGGAGCTGTTTTTT
CDR3 protein: CASSLEDRVSTNTGELFF
V gene: TRBV5-4
clone size: .
D gene: TRBD1
J gene: TRBJ2-2

CDR3 DNA: TGTGCCAGCAGCTTCGGACAGGGTAATAATGGCTACACCTTC
CDR3 protein: CASSFGQGNNGYTF
V gene: TRBV9
clone size: few
D gene: TRBD1
J gene: TRBJ1-2

CDR3 DNA: TGTGCCAGCAGGGAGACAGTGAACACTGAAGCTTTCTTT
CDR3 protein: CASRETVNTEAFF
V gene: TRBV28
clone size: .
D gene: .
J gene: TRBJ1-1

CDR3 DNA: TGTGCCAGCAGCTTCCCTATGACAGATACGCAGTATTTT
CDR3 protein: CASSFPMTDTQYF
V gene: TRBV11-2
clone size: once
D gene: .
J gene: TRBJ2-3

CDR3 DNA: TGTGCCAGCAGCCACGGACACGATAATTCACCCCTCCACTTT
CDR3 protein: CASSHGHDNSPLHF
V gene: TRBV3-1/TRBV3-2
clone size: .
D gene: .
J gene: TRBJ1-6

CDR3 DNA: TGTGCCAGCAGCACGGGAGAAAGTTCGGGGGGATACAATGAGCAGTTCTTC
CDR3 protein: CASSTGESSGGYNEQFF
V gene: TRBV11-2
clone size: .
D gene: TRBD2
J gene: TRBJ2-1

CDR3 DNA: TGTGCCAGCAGCGGAGGGAGGGGGGCAGATACGCAGTATTTT
CDR3 protein: CASSGGRGADTQYF
V gene: TRBV9
clone size: .
D gene: .
J gene: TRBJ2-3

CDR3 DNA: TGTGCCATCAGTGAGTCTTCTTGGACAGGGGCCTATGGCTACACCTTC
CDR3 protein: CAISESSWTGAYGYTF
V gene: TRBV10-3
clone size: few
D gene: TRBD1
J gene: TRBJ1-2

CDR3 DNA: TGTGCCAGCAGTGGAACCGGGACAGGGGGCCTCTACGAGCAGTACTTC
CDR3 protein: CASSGTGTGGLYEQYF
V gene: TRBV6-1
clone size: .
D gene: TRBD1
J gene: TRBJ2-7

CDR3 DNA: TGTGCCAGCAGCCCCATCGGACAGGGGGACACTGAAGCTTTCTTT
CDR3 protein: CASSPIGQGDTEAFF
V gene: TRBV4-2
clone size: .
D gene: TRBD1
J gene: TRBJ1-1

CDR3 DNA: TGCAGCGCACGACAGGGGGCCTACGAGCAGTACTTC
CDR3 protein: CSARQGAYEQYF
V gene: TRBV29-1
clone size: .
D gene: TRBD1
J gene: TRBJ2-7

CDR3 DNA: TGTGCCAGCGCGGGGCGGGGGGGCCCGCCAGATACGCAGTATTTT
CDR3 protein: CASAGRGGPPDTQYF
V gene: TRBV13
clone size: .
D gene: TRBD2
J gene: TRBJ2-3

CDR3 DNA: TGTGCCAGCAGCTTGGGACTTCCCGGGGAGCTGTTTTTT
CDR3 protein: CASSLGLPGELFF
V gene: TRBV7-3
clone size: .
D gene: .
J gene: TRBJ2-2

CDR3 DNA: TGCGCCAGCAGCTTGGGCGCGGGGGGACTAGCAGGAGATACGCAGTATTTT
CDR3 protein: CASSLGAGGLAGDTQYF
V gene: TRBV5-1
clone size: .
D gene: TRBD2
J gene: TRBJ2-3

CDR3 DNA: TGTGCCAGCTCACCACTGGACAGTCTCGGAAACACCATATATTTT
CDR3 protein: CASSPLDSLGNTIYF
V gene: TRBV18
clone size: .
D gene: .
J gene: TRBJ1-3

CDR3 DNA: TGTGCCAGCAGTGAACTGTATGAGCAGTTCTTC
CDR3 protein: CASSELYEQFF
V gene: TRBV6-1
clone size: .
D gene: .
J gene: TRBJ2-1

CDR3 DNA: TGTGCCAGCAGCCCTCCCCCAGGGGGTGGGGATACGCAGTATTTT
CDR3 protein: CASSPPPGGGDTQYF
V gene: TRBV7-9
clone size: .
D gene: TRBD1
J gene: TRBJ2-3

CDR3 DNA: TGTGCCAGCAGCTTACCCGCGGGTGAGCAGTTCTTC
CDR3 protein: CASSLPAGEQFF
V gene: TRBV7-3
clone size: .
D gene: .
J gene: TRBJ2-1

CDR3 DNA: TGTGCCAGCAGGGCGAGTACAGGGACCTACGAGCAGTACTTC
CDR3 protein: CASRASTGTYEQYF
V gene: TRBV7-9
clone size: .
D gene: .
J gene: TRBJ2-7

CDR3 DNA: TGTGCCAGCAGCTTGGGGACTAGCGGGGCCCTCATGAAGACCCAGTACTTC
CDR3 protein: CASSLGTSGALMKTQYF
V gene: TRBV7-2
clone size: .
D gene: TRBD2
J gene: TRBJ2-5

CDR3 DNA: TGCAGCGTTGTCTACAGCCAATTCCCTCTCGAGCAGTACTTC
CDR3 protein: CSVVYSQFPLEQYF
V gene: TRBV29-1
clone size: .
D gene: .
J gene: TRBJ2-7

CDR3 DNA: TGCGCCAGCACCCCGGGGGGACAGGGGTTAACTGAAGCTTTCTTT
CDR3 protein: CASTPGGQGLTEAFF
V gene: TRBV10-1
clone size: .
D gene: TRBD1
J gene: TRBJ1-1

CDR3 DNA: TGTGCCAGCACCCTAGCGGGGGGACAGGGGGCTTATCAGCCCCAGCATTTT
CDR3 protein: CASTLAGGQGAYQPQHF
V gene: TRBV7-7
clone size: few
D gene: TRBD1
J gene: TRBJ1-5

CDR3 DNA: TGTGCCAGCAGCTTGGTGGCGGGCACAGATACGCAGTATTTT
CDR3 protein: CASSLVAGTDTQYF
V gene: TRBV5-6
clone size: .
D gene: .
J gene: TRBJ2-3

CDR3 DNA: TGTGCCAGCAGTTACTCCGACAGGGGCCCGACCTACGAGCAGTACTTC
CDR3 protein: CASSYSDRGPTYEQYF
V gene: TRBV6-5
clone size: .
D gene: TRBD1
J gene: TRBJ2-7

CDR3 DNA: TGTGCCAGCAGTTTAGGGGGGGGCTCTGGGGCCAACGTCCTGACTTTC
CDR3 protein: CASSLGGGSGANVLTF
V gene: TRBV28
clone size: .
D gene: TRBD2
J gene: TRBJ2-6

CDR3 DNA: TGTGCCAGCAGTCCAGGGACAAACACTGAAGCTTTCTTT
CDR3 protein: CASSPGTNTEAFF
V gene: TRBV27
clone size: .
D gene: .
J gene: TRBJ1-1

CDR3 DNA: TGTGCCAGCAGTGAAGGGGTGGGGGGGCCCCTCTATGGCTACACCTTC
CDR3 protein: CASSEGVGGPLYGYTF
V gene: TRBV2
clone size: .
D gene: .
J gene: TRBJ1-2

CDR3 DNA: TGTGCCAGCAGCCAAGTGCGCGGGGGGGCCGACGAGCAGTACTTC
CDR3 protein: CASSQVRGGADEQYF
V gene: TRBV14
clone size: .
D gene: TRBD2
J gene: TRBJ2-7

CDR3 DNA: TGTGCCAGCAGCCCTGTGGGACAGGGCGGGGAGACCCAGTACTTC
CDR3 protein: CASSPVGQGGETQYF
V gene: TRBV4-2
clone size: .
D gene: TRBD1
J gene: TRBJ2-5

CDR3 DNA: TGTGCCAGCAGCATAGGACAGCCAACTGGAAACACCATATATTTT
CDR3 protein: CASSIGQPTGNTIYF
V gene: TRBV5-6
clone size: .
D gene: .
J gene: TRBJ1-3

CDR3 DNA: TGTGCCAGCAGCAAAACCGGGACAGGGGGTTCCCCCCTCCACTTT
CDR3 protein: CASSKTGTGGSPLHF
V gene: TRBV11-3
clone size: .
D gene: TRBD1
J gene: TRBJ1-6

CDR3 DNA: TGTGCCAGCAGCCAAGATATGGGTACGGGTCTTCGGTCCATAGACTCGTACGAGCAGTACTTC
CDR3 protein: CASSQDMGTGLRSIDSYEQYF
V gene: TRBV4-2
clone size: .
D gene: .
J gene: TRBJ2-7

CDR3 DNA: TGTGCCATCAGTGCCTCCCCGGGTGACGAGCAGTACTTC
CDR3 protein: CAISASPGDEQYF
V gene: TRBV10-3
clone size: once
D gene: .
J gene: TRBJ2-7